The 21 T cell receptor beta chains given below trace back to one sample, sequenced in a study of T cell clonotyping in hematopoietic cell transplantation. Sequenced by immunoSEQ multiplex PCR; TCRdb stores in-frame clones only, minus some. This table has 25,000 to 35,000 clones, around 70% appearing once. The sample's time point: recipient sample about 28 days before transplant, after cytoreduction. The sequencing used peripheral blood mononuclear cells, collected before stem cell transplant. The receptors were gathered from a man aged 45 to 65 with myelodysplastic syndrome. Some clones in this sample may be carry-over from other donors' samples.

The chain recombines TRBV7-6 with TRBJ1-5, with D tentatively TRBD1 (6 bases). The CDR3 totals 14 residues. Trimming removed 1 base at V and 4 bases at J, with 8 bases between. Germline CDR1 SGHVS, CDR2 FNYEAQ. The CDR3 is CASSLDRANQPQHF. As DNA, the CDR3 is TGTGCCAGCAGCTTAGACAGGGCGAATCAGCCCCAGCATTTT.

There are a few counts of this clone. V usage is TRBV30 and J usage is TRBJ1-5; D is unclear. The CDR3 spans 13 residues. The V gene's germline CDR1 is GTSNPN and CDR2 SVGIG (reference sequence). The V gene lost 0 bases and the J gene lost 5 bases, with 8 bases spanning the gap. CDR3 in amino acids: CAWSVGPYQPQHF. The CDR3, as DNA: TGTGCCTGGAGTGTGGGTCCCTATCAGCCCCAGCATTTT.

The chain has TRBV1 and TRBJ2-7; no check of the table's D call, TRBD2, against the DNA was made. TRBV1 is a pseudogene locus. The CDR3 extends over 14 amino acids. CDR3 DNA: TGCACCAGCACCTTGACTAGCGGGAAAGACGAGCAGTACTTC. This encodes CTSTLTSGKDEQYF.

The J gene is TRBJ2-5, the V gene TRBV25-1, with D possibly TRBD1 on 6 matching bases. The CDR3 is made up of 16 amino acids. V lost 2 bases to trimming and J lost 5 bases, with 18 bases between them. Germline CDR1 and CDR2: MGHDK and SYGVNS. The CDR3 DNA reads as TGTGCCAGCAGTGAAGGTGGTGAGGGGGTGTGGGAGACCCAGTACTTC. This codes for CASSEGGEGVWETQYF.

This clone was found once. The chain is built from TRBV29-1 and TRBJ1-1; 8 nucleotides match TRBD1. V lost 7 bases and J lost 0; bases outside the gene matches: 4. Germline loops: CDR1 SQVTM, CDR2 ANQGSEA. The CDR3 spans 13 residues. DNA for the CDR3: TGCAGCGGCGACAGGGGAATGAACACTGAAGCTTTCTTT. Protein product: CSGDRGMNTEAFF.

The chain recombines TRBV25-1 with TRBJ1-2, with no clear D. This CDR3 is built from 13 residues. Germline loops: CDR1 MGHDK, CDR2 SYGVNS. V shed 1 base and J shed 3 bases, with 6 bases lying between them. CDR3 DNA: TGTGCCAGCAGTGAATGGACCTACTATGGCTACACCTTC. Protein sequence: CASSEWTYYGYTF.

This chain's CDR3 is CAWSGVRTGTEAFF. As DNA, the CDR3 is TGTGCCTGGTCGGGGGTCCGGACGGGAACTGAAGCTTTCTTT. The J gene is TRBJ1-1, the V gene TRBV30, with D possibly TRBD1 on 5 matching bases. The CDR3 extends over 14 amino acids. Germline CDR1 GTSNPN, CDR2 SVGIG (reference sequence). Trimming cost V 5 bases and J 5 bases, with 18 bases left between them.

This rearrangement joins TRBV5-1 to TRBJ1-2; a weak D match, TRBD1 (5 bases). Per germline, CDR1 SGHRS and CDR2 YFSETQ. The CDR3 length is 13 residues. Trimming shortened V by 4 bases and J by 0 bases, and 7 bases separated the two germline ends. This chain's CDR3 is CASSQGSNYGYTF. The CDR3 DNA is TGCGCCAGCAGCCAGGGATCTAACTATGGCTACACCTTC.

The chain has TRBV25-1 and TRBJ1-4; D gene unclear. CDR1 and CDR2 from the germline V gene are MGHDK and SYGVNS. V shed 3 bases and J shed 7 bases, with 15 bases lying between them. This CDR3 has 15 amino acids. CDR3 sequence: CASSDPSRAPEKLFF. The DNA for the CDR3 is TGTGCCAGCAGTGATCCCTCTCGGGCCCCTGAAAAACTGTTTTTT.

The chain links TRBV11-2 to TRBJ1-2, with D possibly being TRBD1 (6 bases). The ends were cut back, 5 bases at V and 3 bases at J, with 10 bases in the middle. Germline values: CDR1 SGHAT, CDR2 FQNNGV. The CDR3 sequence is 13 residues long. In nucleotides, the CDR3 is TGTGCCAGCAGCCTCTCAGGGGACTATGGCTACACCTTC. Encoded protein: CASSLSGDYGYTF.

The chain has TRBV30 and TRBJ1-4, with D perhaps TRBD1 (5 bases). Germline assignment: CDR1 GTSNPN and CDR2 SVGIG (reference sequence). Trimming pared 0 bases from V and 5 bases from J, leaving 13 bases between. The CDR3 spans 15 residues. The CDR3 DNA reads TGTGCCTGGAGTGTAGGACGGGGCCTCAATGAAAAACTGTTTTTT. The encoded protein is CAWSVGRGLNEKLFF.

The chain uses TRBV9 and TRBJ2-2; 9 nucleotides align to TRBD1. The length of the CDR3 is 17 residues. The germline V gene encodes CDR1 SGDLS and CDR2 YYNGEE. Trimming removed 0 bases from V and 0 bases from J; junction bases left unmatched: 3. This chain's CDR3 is CASSVVDRGANTGELFF. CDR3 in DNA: TGTGCCAGCAGCGTAGTTGACAGGGGGGCGAACACCGGGGAGCTGTTTTTT. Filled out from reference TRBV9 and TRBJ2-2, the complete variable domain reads DSGVTQTPKHLITATGQRVTLRCSPRSGDLSVYWYQQSLDQGLQFLIQYYNGEERAKGNILERFSAQQFPDLHSELNLSSLELGDSALYFCASSVVDRGANTGELFFGEGSRLTVL.

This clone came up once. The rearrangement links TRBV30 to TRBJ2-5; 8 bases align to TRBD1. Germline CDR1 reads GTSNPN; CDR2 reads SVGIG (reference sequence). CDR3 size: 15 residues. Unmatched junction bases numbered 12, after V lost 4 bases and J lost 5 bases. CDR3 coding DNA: TGTGCCTGGATGAAGGTGGCAGGGGGCTTGGAGACCCAGTACTTC. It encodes CAWMKVAGGLETQYF.

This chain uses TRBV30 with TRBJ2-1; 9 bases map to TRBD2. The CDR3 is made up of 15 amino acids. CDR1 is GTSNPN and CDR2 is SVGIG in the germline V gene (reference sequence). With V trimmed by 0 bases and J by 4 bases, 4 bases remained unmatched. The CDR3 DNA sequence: TGTGCCTGGAGTGTAGGTCTAGCGGGGTACAATGAGCAGTTCTTC. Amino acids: CAWSVGLAGYNEQFF.

In DNA form, the CDR3 reads TGCAGTGCTAGAGCCTACGAGCAGTACTTC. Protein sequence: CSARAYEQYF. This chain connects TRBV20-1 to TRBJ2-7; D remains ambiguous. CDR3 length: 10 amino acids. V lost 1 base to trimming and J lost 2 bases, with 0 bases between them. Germline assignment: CDR1 DFQATT and CDR2 SNEGSKA (reference sequence).

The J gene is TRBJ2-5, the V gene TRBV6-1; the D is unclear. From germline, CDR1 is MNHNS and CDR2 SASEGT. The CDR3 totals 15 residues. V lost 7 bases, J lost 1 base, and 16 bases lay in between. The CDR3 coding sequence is TGTGCCAGCACGGTCAGGAAGGCAACCCAAGAGACCCAGTACTTC. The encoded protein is CASTVRKATQETQYF.

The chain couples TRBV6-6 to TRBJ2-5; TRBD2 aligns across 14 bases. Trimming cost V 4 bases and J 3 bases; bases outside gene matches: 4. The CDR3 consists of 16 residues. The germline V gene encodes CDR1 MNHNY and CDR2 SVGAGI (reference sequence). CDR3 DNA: TGTGCCAGCAGTTCTCGACTAGCGGGGGGGGAAGAGACCCAGTACTTC. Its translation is CASSSRLAGGEETQYF.

The CDR3 region is CASSPHDRGLGDTQYF. Written as DNA, the CDR3 is TGTGCCAGCAGTCCCCATGACAGGGGGTTAGGAGATACGCAGTATTTT. The genes are TRBV2 and TRBJ2-3, with 9 bases matching TRBD1. After removal of 5 bases from V and 5 bases from J, the junction contained 11 bases not matched to a gene. This CDR3 is 16 amino acids long. CDR1 and CDR2 (germline): SNHLY, FYNNEI.

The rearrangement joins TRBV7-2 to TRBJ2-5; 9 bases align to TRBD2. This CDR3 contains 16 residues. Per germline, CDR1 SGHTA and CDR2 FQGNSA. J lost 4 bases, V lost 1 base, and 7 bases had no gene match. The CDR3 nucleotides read TGTGCCAGCAGCTTAGGCGCGGGAGGGCCAAGAGAGACCCAGTACTTC. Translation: CASSLGAGGPRETQYF.

The CDR3 region is CASSRTANTEAFF. In DNA, the CDR3 is TGTGCCAGCAGTCGGACAGCTAACACTGAAGCTTTCTTT. This chain links TRBV6-5 with TRBJ1-1; a possible D gene is TRBD1 (6 bases). The CDR3 sequence is 13 residues long. Trimming stripped 5 bases from V and 2 bases from J, with 9 bases between. From germline, CDR1 is MNHEY and CDR2 SVGAGI.

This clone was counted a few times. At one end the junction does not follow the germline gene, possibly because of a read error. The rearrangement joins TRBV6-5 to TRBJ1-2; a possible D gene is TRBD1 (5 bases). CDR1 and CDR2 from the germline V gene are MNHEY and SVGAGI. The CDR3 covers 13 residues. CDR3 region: CASNDRTNYGYTF. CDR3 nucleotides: TGTGCCAGCAATGACAGAACGAACTACGGCTACACCTTC.